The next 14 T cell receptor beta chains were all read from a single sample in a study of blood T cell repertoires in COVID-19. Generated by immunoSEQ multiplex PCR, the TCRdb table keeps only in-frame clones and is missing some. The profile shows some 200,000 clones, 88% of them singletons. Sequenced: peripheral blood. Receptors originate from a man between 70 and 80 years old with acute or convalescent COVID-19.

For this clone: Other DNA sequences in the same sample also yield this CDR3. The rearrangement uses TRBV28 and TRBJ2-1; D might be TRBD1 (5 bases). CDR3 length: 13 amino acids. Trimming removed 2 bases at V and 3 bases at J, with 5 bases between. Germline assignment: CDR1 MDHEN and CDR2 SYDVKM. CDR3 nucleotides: TGTGCCAGCAGTTTAGACAGCTACAATGAGCAGTTCTTC. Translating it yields CASSLDSYNEQFF.

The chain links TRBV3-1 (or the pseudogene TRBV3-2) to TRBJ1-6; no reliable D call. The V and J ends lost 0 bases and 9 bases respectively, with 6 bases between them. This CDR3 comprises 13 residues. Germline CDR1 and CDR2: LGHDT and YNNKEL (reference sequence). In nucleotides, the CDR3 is TGTGCCAGCAGCCAAGAAGGAGGTTCACCCCTCCACTTT. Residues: CASSQEGGSPLHF.

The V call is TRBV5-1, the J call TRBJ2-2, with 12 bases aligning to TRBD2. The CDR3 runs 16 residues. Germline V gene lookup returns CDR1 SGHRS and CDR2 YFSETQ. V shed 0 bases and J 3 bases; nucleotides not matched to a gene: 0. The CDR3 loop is CASSLGLAGDTGELFF. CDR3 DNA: TGCGCCAGCAGCTTGGGACTAGCGGGAGACACCGGGGAGCTGTTTTTT.

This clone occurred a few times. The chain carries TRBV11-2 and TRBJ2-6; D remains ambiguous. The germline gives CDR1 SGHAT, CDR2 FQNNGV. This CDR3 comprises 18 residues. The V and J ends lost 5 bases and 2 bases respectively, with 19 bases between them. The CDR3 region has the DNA TGTGCCAGCAGCGTCCTCTCGACTGGTGTGGCTGGGGCCAACGTCCTGACTTTC. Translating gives CASSVLSTGVAGANVLTF.

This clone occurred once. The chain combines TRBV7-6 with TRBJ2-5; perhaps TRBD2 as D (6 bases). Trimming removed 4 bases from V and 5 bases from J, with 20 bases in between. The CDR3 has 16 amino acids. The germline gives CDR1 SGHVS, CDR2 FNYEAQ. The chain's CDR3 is CASSSRGLGGGETQYF. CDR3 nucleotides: TGTGCCAGCAGCTCAAGGGGATTGGGAGGTGGCGAGACCCAGTACTTC.

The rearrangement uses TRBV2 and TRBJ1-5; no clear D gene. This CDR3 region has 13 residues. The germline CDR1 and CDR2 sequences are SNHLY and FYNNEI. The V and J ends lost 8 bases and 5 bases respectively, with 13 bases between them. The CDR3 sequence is CASSRERYQPQHF. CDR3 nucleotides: TGTGCCAGCTCCCGGGAACGTTATCAGCCCCAGCATTTT.

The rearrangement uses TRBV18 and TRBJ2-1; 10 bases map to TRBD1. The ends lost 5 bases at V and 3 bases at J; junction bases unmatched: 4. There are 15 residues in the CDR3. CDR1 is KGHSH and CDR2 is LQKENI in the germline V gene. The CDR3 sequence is CASSGGQGGYNEQFF. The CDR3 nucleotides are TGTGCCAGCTCAGGTGGACAGGGGGGCTACAATGAGCAGTTCTTC.

CDR3 amino acids: CAWSKRQGPQHF. Here the CDR3 DNA reads TGTGCCTGGAGTAAGAGACAGGGCCCCCAGCATTTT. The chain links TRBV30 to TRBJ1-5; 7 bases agree with TRBD1. J lost 10 bases, V lost 2 bases, and 5 bases had no gene match. CDR1 and CDR2 (germline): GTSNPN, SVGIG (reference sequence). CDR3 size: 12 residues.

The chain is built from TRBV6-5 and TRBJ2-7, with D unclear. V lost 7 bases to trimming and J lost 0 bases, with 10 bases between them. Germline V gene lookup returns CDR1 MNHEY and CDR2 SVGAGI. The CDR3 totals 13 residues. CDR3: CASNSAASYEQYF. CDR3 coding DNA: TGTGCCAGCAATTCGGCGGCCTCCTACGAGCAGTACTTC.

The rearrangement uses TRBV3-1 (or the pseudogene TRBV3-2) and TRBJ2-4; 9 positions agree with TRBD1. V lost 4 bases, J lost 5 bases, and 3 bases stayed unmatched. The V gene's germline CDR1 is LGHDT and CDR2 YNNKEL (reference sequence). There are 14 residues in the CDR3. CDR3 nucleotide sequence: TGTGCCAGCAGCCCCCGGGACAGGGAAAACATTCAGTACTTC. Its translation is CASSPRDRENIQYF.

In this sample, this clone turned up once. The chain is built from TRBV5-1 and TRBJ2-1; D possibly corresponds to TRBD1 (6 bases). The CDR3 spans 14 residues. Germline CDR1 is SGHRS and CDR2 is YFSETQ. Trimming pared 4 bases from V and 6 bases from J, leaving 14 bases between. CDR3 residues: CASSQGTGPNEQFF. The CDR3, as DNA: TGCGCCAGCAGCCAGGGGACGGGCCCCAATGAGCAGTTCTTC.

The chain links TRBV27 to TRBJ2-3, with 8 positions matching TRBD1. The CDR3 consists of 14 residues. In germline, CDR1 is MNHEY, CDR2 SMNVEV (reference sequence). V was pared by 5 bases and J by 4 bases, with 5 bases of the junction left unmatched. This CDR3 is CASSKGQGADTQYF. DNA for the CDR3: TGTGCCAGCAGTAAAGGACAGGGTGCAGATACGCAGTATTTT.

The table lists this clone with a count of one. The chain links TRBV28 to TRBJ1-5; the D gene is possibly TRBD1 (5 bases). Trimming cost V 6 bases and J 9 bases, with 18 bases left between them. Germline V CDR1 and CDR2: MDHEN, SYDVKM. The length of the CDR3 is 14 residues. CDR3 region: CASRGGTVFTPQHF. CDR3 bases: TGTGCCAGCAGGGGGGGGACCGTTTTTACGCCCCAGCATTTT.

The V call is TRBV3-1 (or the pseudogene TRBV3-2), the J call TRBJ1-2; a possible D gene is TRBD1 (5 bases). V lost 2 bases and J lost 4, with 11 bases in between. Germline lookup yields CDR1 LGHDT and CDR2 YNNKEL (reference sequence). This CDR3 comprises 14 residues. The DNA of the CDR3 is TGTGCCAGCAGCCAAACGCGAACAGGCTATGGCTACACCTTC. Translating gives CASSQTRTGYGYTF.